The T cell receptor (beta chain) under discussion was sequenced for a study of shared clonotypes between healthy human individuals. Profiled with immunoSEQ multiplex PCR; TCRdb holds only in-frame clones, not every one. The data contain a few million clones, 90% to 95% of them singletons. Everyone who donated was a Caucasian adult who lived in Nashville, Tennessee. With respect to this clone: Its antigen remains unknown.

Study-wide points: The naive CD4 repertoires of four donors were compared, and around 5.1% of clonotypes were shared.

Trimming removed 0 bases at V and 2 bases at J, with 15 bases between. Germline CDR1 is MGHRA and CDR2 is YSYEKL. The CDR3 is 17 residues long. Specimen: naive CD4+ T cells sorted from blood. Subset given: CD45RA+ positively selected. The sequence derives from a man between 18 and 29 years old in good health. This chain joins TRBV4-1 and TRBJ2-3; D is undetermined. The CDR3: CASSQDRTLGYTDTQYF. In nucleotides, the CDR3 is TGCGCCAGCAGCCAAGATAGAACCCTAGGATACACAGATACGCAGTATTTT.